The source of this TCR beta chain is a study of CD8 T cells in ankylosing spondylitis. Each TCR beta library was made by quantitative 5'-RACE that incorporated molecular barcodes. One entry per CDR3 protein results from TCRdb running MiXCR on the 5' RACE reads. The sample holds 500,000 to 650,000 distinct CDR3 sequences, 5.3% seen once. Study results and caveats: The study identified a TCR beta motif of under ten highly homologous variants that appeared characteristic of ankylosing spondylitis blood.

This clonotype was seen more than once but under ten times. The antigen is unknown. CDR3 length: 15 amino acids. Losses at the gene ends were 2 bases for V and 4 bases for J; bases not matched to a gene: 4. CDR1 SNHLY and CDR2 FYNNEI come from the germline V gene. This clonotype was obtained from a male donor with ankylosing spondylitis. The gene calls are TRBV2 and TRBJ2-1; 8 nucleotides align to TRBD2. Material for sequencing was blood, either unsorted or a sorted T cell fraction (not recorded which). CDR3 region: CASSERSGGYNEQFF. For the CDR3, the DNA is TGTGCCAGCAGTGAAAGGTCGGGGGGGTACAATGAGCAGTTCTTC.